Listed below are T cell receptor beta chains from one sample, sequenced in a study of T cell repertoires in cytomegalovirus infection. Each CDR3 protein gets one entry after TCRdb re-called the reads with MiXCR. The sample holds about 320,000 distinct CDR3 sequences, 9.5% seen once. Sequenced: PBMCs. These receptors were collected from a human donor in good health (CMV status not recorded). Some clones in this sample may be carry-over from other donors' samples. Both conserved end residues are part of each CDR3. Fields, in order: CDR3 protein, J gene, V gene.

CASSSGLASNEQFF | TRBJ2-1 | TRBV7-2
CASKPGQGVYEQFF | TRBJ2-1 | TRBV25-1
CASIQQRVPSGELFF | TRBJ2-2 | TRBV7-2
CASSLARNSNQPQHF | TRBJ1-5 | TRBV7-2
CAFRTLNEQFF | TRBJ2-1 | TRBV6-6
CASSQDRGSREKLFF | TRBJ1-4 | TRBV4-2
CASSFMSGVRDTQYF | TRBJ2-3 | TRBV7-2
CSARAPGGSYEQYF | TRBJ2-7 | TRBV20-1
CSSSIAGVRTEQFF | TRBJ2-1 | TRBV20-1
CSAKAGMAYEQYF | TRBJ2-7 | TRBV20-1
CASSIRGGRTTEQYF | TRBJ2-7 | TRBV19
CASRARGGVMYEQYF | TRBJ2-7 | TRBV6-5
CASSQAPSLETQYF | TRBJ2-5 | TRBV4-3
CSVHRDSNFNEQFF | TRBJ2-1 | TRBV29-1
CATSRVGTQGGWTQYF | TRBJ2-5 | TRBV15
CASSTRTTITQYF | TRBJ2-3 | TRBV7-8
CASSPGLAGRVATDTQYF | TRBJ2-3 | TRBV12-3/TRBV12-4
CASSLNWGATNEKLFF | TRBJ1-4 | TRBV7-2
CASSIGTQETQYF | TRBJ2-5 | TRBV7-2
CASSYHRTPGEQYF | TRBJ2-7 | TRBV6-5
CASSPSAGQWNVQYF | TRBJ2-7 | TRBV27
CASTGRANYGYTF | TRBJ1-2 | TRBV19
CASSLETGRAAFF | TRBJ1-1 | TRBV27
CASSLGGAGGPYNEQFF | TRBJ2-1 | TRBV7-9
CASSRTSVDAYTDTQYF | TRBJ2-3 | TRBV4-3
CASSPGLPVNEKLFF | TRBJ1-4 | TRBV18
CATARVGNQPQHF | TRBJ1-5 | TRBV7-8
CASRPDADGYTF | TRBJ1-2 | TRBV25-1
CASSPPYRVTRANTGELFF | TRBJ2-2 | TRBV23-1
CASNTQENQPQHF | TRBJ1-5 | TRBV6-2/TRBV6-3
CASSVRSGTVISGANVLTF | TRBJ2-6 | TRBV7-2
CASSPRTGRSEQYF | TRBJ2-7 | TRBV7-6
CSASPRFSTDTQYF | TRBJ2-3 | TRBV20-1
CSAGEQYEQYF | TRBJ2-7 | TRBV20-1
CASSLEPTEAFF | TRBJ1-1 | TRBV12-3/TRBV12-4
CASSLRSPLRERLYEQYF | TRBJ2-7 | TRBV11-2
CASSFRAGYTF | TRBJ1-2 | TRBV12-3/TRBV12-4
CASGLVGSQETQYF | TRBJ2-5 | TRBV12-5
CASSATGSPNEQYF | TRBJ2-7 | TRBV27
CASSPDNVFLNEQFF | TRBJ2-1 | TRBV4-2
CASSKTGSDGYTF | TRBJ1-2 | TRBV4-3
CASSSGTSGFEQYF | TRBJ2-7 | TRBV6-2/TRBV6-3
CASSLAGLAGRETQYF | TRBJ2-5 | TRBV5-1
CASSSRPPLHEGTLRDTQYF | TRBJ2-3 | TRBV7-2
CASSYRGLAREIGEQYF | TRBJ2-7 | TRBV11-2
CDQGSSYNSPLHF | TRBJ1-6 | TRBV15
CASNPGVQPQHF | TRBJ1-5 | TRBV12-3/TRBV12-4
CAISGGEWSPLHF | TRBJ1-6 | TRBV10-3
CATPPDSRKTLSSGNTIYF | TRBJ1-3 | TRBV24-1
CASSLDTSVSTDTQYF | TRBJ2-3 | TRBV7-2
CSVWVRGNEQFF | TRBJ2-1 | TRBV29-1
CASSGLYYNEQFF | TRBJ2-1 | TRBV6-2/TRBV6-3
CASTRTGGVNYGYTF | TRBJ1-2 | TRBV12-3/TRBV12-4
CASSLVPRDEQFF | TRBJ2-1 | TRBV7-3
CASSLSARGSRGTYGYTF | TRBJ1-2 | TRBV28